These 25 T cell receptor beta chains share one sample of origin, sequenced in a study of cytomegalovirus exposure and HLA in healthy donors. The PCR used 60 Vbeta and 13 Jbeta primers. Measured with immunoSEQ multiplex PCR; TCRdb has only the in-frame clones, and not every one. The table includes around 100,000 clones, about four fifths detected once. The material sequenced was PBMCs. The source is a woman between 18 and 29 years old in good health and CMV-seronegative.

The chain joins TRBV27 to TRBJ2-7; 14 bases are shared with TRBD2. The length of the CDR3 is 15 residues. V dropped 6 bases and J dropped 7; count of bases not matched to a gene: 8. Germline CDR1 and CDR2: MNHEY and SMNVEV (reference sequence). This CDR3 reads CASRGLAGAWDEQYF. In nucleotides, the CDR3 is TGTGCCAGCAGGGGACTAGCGGGAGCGTGGGATGAGCAGTACTTC.

The rearrangement joins TRBV2 to TRBJ2-1, with TRBD2 as a possible D gene (5 bases). Germline-derived CDR1 and CDR2 are SNHLY and FYNNEI. V lost 0 bases and J 8 bases, leaving 23 bases between the germline ends. This CDR3 has 18 residues. CDR3 protein: CASSEASGIWEMRDEQFF. In nucleotides, the CDR3 is TGTGCCAGCAGTGAAGCCTCGGGGATATGGGAGATGAGAGATGAGCAGTTCTTC.

This chain links TRBV21-1 with TRBJ1-5; the table's D call, TRBD1, was not checked against the DNA. TRBV21-1 is classified as a pseudogene. The CDR3 totals 17 residues. CDR3 region: CASSKRWARGPNQPQHF. Here the CDR3 DNA reads TGTGCCAGCAGCAAGAGATGGGCCAGGGGTCCCAATCAGCCCCAGCATTTT.

This rearrangement joins TRBV6-1 to TRBJ1-1; D gene ambiguous. Trimming shortened V by 3 bases and J by 9 bases, and 8 bases separated the two germline ends. The CDR3 contains 11 residues. The V gene's germline CDR1 is MNHNS and CDR2 SASEGT. In nucleotides, the CDR3 is TGTGCCAGCAGTGAGTCACTGAAAGCTTTCTTT. Amino acids: CASSESLKAFF.

The chain is built from TRBV6-5 and TRBJ2-1; 9 bases map to TRBD2. The CDR3 sequence is 13 residues long. Trimming cost V 6 bases and J 13 bases; bases outside gene matches: 10. Germline V gives CDR1 MNHEY, CDR2 SVGAGI. The CDR3 DNA is TGTGCCAGCAGCCCCATTCTAGCGGGACCACAGTTCTTC. Its translation is CASSPILAGPQFF.

This clone was counted only a few times. One end of the junction fails to match germline, which may point to a read error. This sequence joins TRBV12-5 and TRBJ1-5, with TRBD1 matching 9 bases. CDR3 length equals 17 residues. In germline, CDR1 is LGHNT, CDR2 FRNRAP. CDR3 in amino acids: CASGLGQGLYSNQPQHF. The CDR3 DNA reads as TGTGCTAGTGGCTTGGGACAGGGACTCTATAGCAATCAGCCCCAGCATTTT.

The chain carries TRBV2 and TRBJ1-5, with D hard to call. The CDR3 spans 17 residues. Germline V lookup: CDR1 SNHLY, CDR2 FYNNEI. Trimming took 5 bases from V and 0 from J, leaving 17 bases between them. The CDR3 loop is CASSWSPATYSNQPQHF. The CDR3 coding sequence is TGTGCCAGCAGTTGGAGTCCTGCGACCTATAGCAATCAGCCCCAGCATTTT.

The V and J genes are TRBV4-1 and TRBJ2-1; D may be TRBD1 (6 bases). This CDR3 is built from 15 residues. Looked up from germline, CDR1 is MGHRA and CDR2 is YSYEKL. The V end lost 2 bases, the J end lost 4 bases, and 12 bases lay between the germline ends. DNA for the CDR3: TGCGCCAGCAGCCAACCCGGGACACTTTACAATGAGCAGTTCTTC. Encoded protein: CASSQPGTLYNEQFF.

The rearrangement uses TRBV19 and TRBJ2-7, with 7 bases fitting TRBD1. After removal of 4 bases from V and 4 bases from J, the junction contained 10 bases not matched to a gene. The CDR3 consists of 15 residues. From germline, CDR1 is LNHDA and CDR2 SQIVND (reference sequence). This CDR3 reads CASSSQGQKGYEQYF. DNA for the CDR3: TGTGCCAGTAGTAGTCAGGGACAGAAAGGTTACGAGCAGTACTTC.

On this clone: The junction departs from the called germline gene at one end, perhaps through a read error. This rearrangement joins TRBV19 to TRBJ2-1; maybe TRBD1 (6 bases). The CDR3 extends over 16 amino acids. Germline V lookup: CDR1 LNHDA, CDR2 SQIVND (reference sequence). The DNA of the CDR3 is TGTGCCAGTGGTATGACAGGCCAGAGCTCCTACAATGAGCAGTTCTTC. Translation: CASGMTGQSSYNEQFF.

V is TRBV19 and J is TRBJ1-1; D not certain. This CDR3 spans 16 amino acids. V was pared by 0 bases and J by 6 bases, with 17 bases between. The germline gives CDR1 LNHDA, CDR2 SQIVND (reference sequence). CDR3 amino acids: CASSIDRTAGDAEAFF. CDR3 nucleotides: TGTGCCAGTAGTATAGATCGGACGGCGGGCGACGCTGAAGCTTTCTTT.

The chain combines TRBV11-3 with TRBJ1-1; 9 bases align to TRBD1. V gave up 6 bases and J gave up 6 bases; unmatched junction bases: 17. The V gene's germline CDR1 is SGHNT and CDR2 YENEEA. CDR3 length: 17 amino acids. In DNA, the CDR3 is TGTGCCAGCAGTTCTGGGACAGGGAGGGTATGGATTCCTGAAGCTTTCTTT. Translated, it gives CASSSGTGRVWIPEAFF. Full variable domain (rest looked up from reference TRBV11-3 and TRBJ1-1): EAGVVQSPRYKIIEKKQPVAFWCNPISGHNTLYWYLQNLGQGPELLIRYENEEAVDDSQLPKDRFSAERLKGVDSTLKIQPAELGDSAVYLCASSSGTGRVWIPEAFFGQGTRLTVV.

The chain is built from TRBV6-4 and TRBJ2-2; 12 bases map to TRBD2. V dropped 2 bases and J dropped 5; count of bases not matched to a gene: 0. Per germline, CDR1 MRHNA and CDR2 SNTAGT. This CDR3 region has 15 residues. DNA of the CDR3: TGTGCCAGCAGTGACGGGACTAGCGGGACCGGGGAGCTGTTTTTT. This sequence encodes CASSDGTSGTGELFF.

This rearrangement joins TRBV27 to TRBJ1-2; D is unresolved. Trimming removed 3 bases at V and 8 bases at J, with 16 bases between. This CDR3 is built from 14 residues. Germline CDR1 MNHEY, CDR2 SMNVEV (reference sequence). The CDR3 protein is CASSFLGRGGGYTF. CDR3 coding DNA: TGTGCCAGCAGTTTCTTGGGTCGGGGAGGAGGCTACACCTTC.

This clone was recorded only once. Other DNA sequences in this specimen translate into the identical CDR3. The gene calls are TRBV27 and TRBJ2-3; 9 bases are a match to TRBD2. This CDR3 has 14 amino acids. V lost 5 bases to trimming and J lost 3 bases; unmatched junction nucleotides: 3. Germline V gene data show CDR1 as MNHEY and CDR2 as SMNVEV (reference sequence). The CDR3 coding sequence is TGTGCCAGCAGTAGGCGGGGGGGAACAGATACGCAGTATTTT. Residues: CASSRRGGTDTQYF.

The chain combines TRBV7-9 with TRBJ2-3, with a tentative D call TRBD2 (5 bases). The CDR3 is 16 residues long. V was trimmed by 1 base and J by 2 bases, leaving 13 bases between them. Germline assignment: CDR1 SEHNR and CDR2 FQNEAQ (reference sequence). CDR3 nucleotide sequence: TGTGCCAGCAGCTTAGGAGCCCCGGGAAACACAGATACGCAGTATTTT. Translating gives CASSLGAPGNTDTQYF.

Note on this clone: In the same sample, other DNA sequences code for this CDR3. This chain joins TRBV4-2 and TRBJ1-3; D is uncertain. The CDR3 totals 16 residues. Germline V gives CDR1 LGHNA, CDR2 YNFKEQ. V was cut by 0 bases and J by 0 bases, with 9 bases left in between. As DNA, the CDR3 is TGTGCCAGCAGCCAAGATGGAGGTATCTCTGGAAACACCATATATTTT. Its protein product is CASSQDGGISGNTIYF.

This clone was picked up a small number of times. The chain carries TRBV28 and TRBJ2-7; D possibly corresponds to TRBD2 (5 bases). The CDR3 has 15 residues. V was clipped by 2 bases and J by 2 bases, with 13 bases between them. In germline, CDR1 is MDHEN, CDR2 SYDVKM. For the CDR3, the DNA is TGTGCCAGCAGTTTAAGAGCGGAACACACCTACGAGCAGTACTTC. It is translated as CASSLRAEHTYEQYF.

The gene calls are TRBV11-2 and TRBJ1-5; 8 nucleotides align to TRBD1. This CDR3 contains 16 residues. Germline V gene data show CDR1 as SGHAT and CDR2 as FQNNGV. J was trimmed by 5 bases and V by 3 bases; bases with no gene match: 9. The CDR3 protein is CASSFTGTGLDQPQHF. The DNA for the CDR3 is TGTGCCAGCAGCTTTACCGGGACAGGTCTCGATCAGCCCCAGCATTTT.

This rearrangement joins TRBV5-4 to TRBJ2-7; 8 bases align to TRBD2. Germline assignment: CDR1 SGHNT and CDR2 YYREEE (reference sequence). J was trimmed by 3 bases and V by 3 bases; bases with no gene match: 8. This CDR3 has 15 residues. The CDR3 is CASSSESGSIYEQYF. DNA for the CDR3: TGTGCCAGCAGCTCAGAAAGCGGGAGCATCTACGAGCAGTACTTC.

The chain employs TRBV7-8 and TRBJ2-1; 8 bases match TRBD2. Germline CDR1 is SGHVS and CDR2 is FQNEAQ. This CDR3 is 20 amino acids long. Unmatched junction bases numbered 18, after V lost 5 bases and J lost 0 bases. In nucleotides, the CDR3 is TGTGCCAGCAGCCGCGGGGTAGCGGGATCGGGCGGGGGCTCCTACAATGAGCAGTTCTTC. The encoded protein is CASSRGVAGSGGGSYNEQFF. Variable domain in full (rest from reference TRBV7-8 and TRBJ2-1): GAGVSQSPRYKVAKRGQDVALRCDPISGHVSLFWYQQALGQGPEFLTYFQNEAQLDKSGLPSDRFFAERPEGSVSTLKIQRTQQEDSAVYLCASSRGVAGSGGGSYNEQFFGPGTRLTVL.

The V gene is TRBV11-3, the J gene TRBJ2-1; 7 bases are shared with TRBD2. CDR1 is SGHNT and CDR2 is YENEEA in the germline V gene. With V trimmed by 10 bases and J by 2 bases, 5 bases remained unmatched. This CDR3 contains 13 residues. CDR3 nucleotides: TGTGCCACGAGCGGGGCACCCTACAATGAGCAGTTCTTC. Translating gives CATSGAPYNEQFF.

The CDR3 spells CAISESQGAGEQYV. The CDR3 nucleotides read TGTGCCATCAGTGAGTCACAGGGGGCTGGGGAGCAGTACGTC. This chain joins TRBV10-3 and TRBJ2-7; TRBD1 matches at 9 bases. CDR1 and CDR2 from the germline V gene are ENHRY and SYGVKD. This CDR3 has 14 residues. J lost 7 bases, V lost 0 bases, and 4 bases had no gene match.

The V gene is TRBV7-9, the J gene TRBJ2-1; TRBD2 matches at 9 bases. The CDR3 consists of 16 residues. The germline gives CDR1 SEHNR, CDR2 FQNEAQ (reference sequence). V gave up 5 bases and J gave up 9 bases; unmatched junction bases: 14. CDR3 nucleotides: TGTGCCAGCAGCCCCGGGGCGGAGCGGGGGGAGCTTGAGCAGTTCTTC. Translation: CASSPGAERGELEQFF.

In its sample, this clone was seen a few times. The rearrangement uses TRBV6-1 and TRBJ2-1; 8 bases match TRBD2. Germline V lookup: CDR1 MNHNS, CDR2 SASEGT. This CDR3 contains 15 residues. Germline trimming cut 2 bases from V and 0 bases from J; bases unmatched to any gene: 0. The CDR3 sequence: CASSESGGSYNEQFF. The CDR3 DNA sequence: TGTGCCAGCAGTGAAAGCGGGGGCTCCTACAATGAGCAGTTCTTC.